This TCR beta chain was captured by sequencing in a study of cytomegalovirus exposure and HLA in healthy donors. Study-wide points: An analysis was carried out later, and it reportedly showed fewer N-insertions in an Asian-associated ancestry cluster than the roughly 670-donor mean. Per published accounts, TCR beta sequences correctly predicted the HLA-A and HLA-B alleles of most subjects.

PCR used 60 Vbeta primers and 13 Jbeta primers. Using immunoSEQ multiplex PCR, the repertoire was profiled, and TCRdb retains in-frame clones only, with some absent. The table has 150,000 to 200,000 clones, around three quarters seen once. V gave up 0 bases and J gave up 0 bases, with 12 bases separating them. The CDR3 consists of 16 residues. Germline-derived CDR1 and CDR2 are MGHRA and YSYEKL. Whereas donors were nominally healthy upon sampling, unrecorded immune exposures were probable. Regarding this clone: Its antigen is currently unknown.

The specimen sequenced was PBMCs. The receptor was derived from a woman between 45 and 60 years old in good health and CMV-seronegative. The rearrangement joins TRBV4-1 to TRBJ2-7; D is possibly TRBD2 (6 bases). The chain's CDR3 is CASSQELASPSYEQYF. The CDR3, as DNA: TGCGCCAGCAGCCAAGAACTAGCCAGTCCCTCCTACGAGCAGTACTTC.